Below, one T cell receptor beta chain is given with its context. These data come from a study of blood T cell repertoires in COVID-19. Looking at the study overall: The analysed material was cDNA or gDNA that came from T cells, B-cell-depleted T cells, or PBMCs.

In the source study's methods: By means of reference gene primer amplification, nucleated cell counts were estimated. TCRdb's table, derived via immunoSEQ multiplex PCR, lists solely in-frame clones and lacks some. The DNA gave D and trimming, while V, J and clone size come from that table. The profile shows approximately 290,000 clones, about 89% of them singletons. J lost 8 bases, V lost 3 bases, and 6 bases had no gene match. This CDR3 is 14 amino acids long. Germline CDR1 and CDR2: SGHRS and YFSETQ. Sequenced sample: peripheral blood. The rearrangement joins TRBV5-1 to TRBJ1-3; TRBD1 matches 9 bases. The sequence derives from a man younger than 40 with acute or convalescent COVID-19. Here the CDR3 DNA reads TGCGCCAGCAGCTCACGGACAGGGGCGGACACCATATATTTT. Its translation: CASSSRTGADTIYF.